The next 30 T cell receptor beta chains were all read from a single sample in a study of cytomegalovirus exposure and HLA in healthy donors (TCRdb year 2017). Preparation of the library involved the immunoSEQ multiplex PCR assay. For the multiplex PCR, a mixture combining 60 forward primers for TCR Vbeta segments and 13 reverse primers for TCR Jbeta segments was used. The table was pulled from immuneACCESS by TCRdb, which kept in-frame rearrangements only. Such tables lose some clones; where checked, under half of the loss comes from unresolved V genes, and the rest has no known cause. This sample gives more than 90,000 clones in total; roughly 80% of them show up just once. The ten most abundant clones make up 1.5% to 2% of the sample. The material sequenced was PBMCs. These receptor sequences come from a man aged 40-49 years in good health and CMV-seronegative.

This clone has just a few counts. V is TRBV7-8 and J is TRBJ1-2; D ambiguous. V was clipped by 2 bases and J by 1 base, with 5 bases between them. The germline CDR1 and CDR2 sequences are SGHVS and FQNEAQ. CDR3 size: 13 residues. The CDR3 DNA reads as TGTGCCAGCAGCTTACCTCTTAACTATGGCTACACCTTC. This codes for CASSLPLNYGYTF.

This chain links TRBV27 with TRBJ1-2; TRBD1 agrees at 7 bases. The junction had 6 bases not matched to a gene; V was cut back by 2 bases and J by 0 bases. The CDR3 runs to 16 residues. Per germline, CDR1 MNHEY and CDR2 SMNVEV (reference sequence). CDR3 loop: CASSLTRQGANYGYTF. The CDR3 DNA is TGTGCCAGCAGTTTAACGAGACAGGGAGCTAACTATGGCTACACCTTC.

This clone has a single count. The V gene is TRBV5-4, the J gene TRBJ1-1, with no clear D. CDR3 length: 15 residues. V was trimmed by 4 bases and J by 0 bases, leaving 13 bases between them. Germline V lookup: CDR1 SGHNT, CDR2 YYREEE (reference sequence). DNA for the CDR3: TGTGCCAGCAGCCTGACCGGGATGATGAACACTGAAGCTTTCTTT. Residues: CASSLTGMMNTEAFF. The variable domain in full, with the rest retrieved from reference TRBV5-4 and TRBJ1-1, is ETGVTQSPTHLIKTRGQQVTLRCSSQSGHNTVSWYQQALGQGPQFIFQYYREEENGRGNFPPRFSGLQFPNYSSELNVNALELDDSALYLCASSLTGMMNTEAFFGQGTRLTVV.

In DNA form, the CDR3 reads TGTGCCAGCAGTCGCAGGGCTGTCTACGAGCAGTACTTC. Its protein is CASSRRAVYEQYF. The V call is TRBV28, the J call TRBJ2-7, with D possibly matching TRBD1 (5 bases). V dropped 5 bases and J dropped 3 bases, with 11 bases sitting between them. The germline V gene has CDR1 MDHEN and CDR2 SYDVKM. This CDR3 comprises 13 residues. Looking up the rest from reference TRBV28 and TRBJ2-7 gives the full variable domain: DVKVTQSSRYLVKRTGEKVFLECVQDMDHENMFWYRQDPGLGLRLIYFSYDVKMKEKGDIPEGYSVSREKKERFSLILESASTNQTSMYLCASSRRAVYEQYFGPGTRLTVT.

The chain recombines TRBV19 with TRBJ2-7, with D perhaps matching TRBD2 (7 bases). V shed 3 bases and J shed 5 bases, with 17 bases lying between them. This CDR3 has 15 amino acids. Germline V gene sequence: CDR1 LNHDA, CDR2 SQIVND (reference sequence). CDR3 protein: CASSMSRGGLDEQYF. The CDR3 coding sequence is TGTGCCAGTAGTATGTCACGCGGGGGCCTCGACGAGCAGTACTTC.

This clone was seen a few times. V gene TRBV5-4 combines with J gene TRBJ2-1; a possible D gene is TRBD1 (6 bases). V dropped 6 bases and J dropped 7 bases, with 20 bases sitting between them. Germline lookup yields CDR1 SGHNT and CDR2 YYREEE (reference sequence). CDR3 length: 15 residues. The CDR3 nucleotides are TGTGCCAGCAAGGCCGGTGACAGGAAGACAAATGAGCAGTTCTTC. Encoded protein: CASKAGDRKTNEQFF. Full variable domain (rest looked up from reference TRBV5-4 and TRBJ2-1): ETGVTQSPTHLIKTRGQQVTLRCSSQSGHNTVSWYQQALGQGPQFIFQYYREEENGRGNFPPRFSGLQFPNYSSELNVNALELDDSALYLCASKAGDRKTNEQFFGPGTRLTVL.

The CDR3 coding sequence is TGTGCCAGCAGCCTAAGCTCCTACAATGAGCAGTTCTTC. Translated: CASSLSSYNEQFF. The rearrangement uses TRBV7-7 and TRBJ2-1; D unclear. Germline loops: CDR1 SSHAT, CDR2 FNYEAQ (reference sequence). V lost 5 bases and J lost 0, with 5 bases in between. This CDR3 is 13 amino acids long.

Only a few counts were recorded for this clone. The V and J genes are TRBV27 and TRBJ2-7, with a possible D match to TRBD2 (6 bases). V lost 0 bases, J lost 6 bases, and 18 bases lay in between. This CDR3 has 16 amino acids. Per germline, CDR1 MNHEY and CDR2 SMNVEV (reference sequence). The CDR3: CASSLSFIGGMSEQYF. The CDR3 nucleotides read TGTGCCAGCAGTTTATCATTTATCGGGGGTATGAGCGAGCAGTACTTC.

The chain joins TRBV5-6 to TRBJ1-5; TRBD1 aligns across 7 bases. The germline V gene encodes CDR1 SGHDT and CDR2 YYEEEE. V trimming: 4 bases; J trimming: 3 bases; junction bases outside the gene matches: 16. The CDR3 consists of 18 residues. Here the CDR3 DNA reads TGTGCCAGCAGCCAAGACATACAGGGGCCTCCGATCAATCAGCCCCAGCATTTT. Translation: CASSQDIQGPPINQPQHF. The variable domain in full, completed from reference TRBV5-6 and TRBJ1-5, reads DAGVTQSPTHLIKTRGQQVTLRCSPKSGHDTVSWYQQALGQGPQFIFQYYEEEERQRGNFPDRFSGHQFPNYSSELNVNALLLGDSALYLCASSQDIQGPPINQPQHFGDGTRLSIL.

V gene TRBV30 combines with J gene TRBJ2-2, with TRBD1 matching over 9 bases. The germline V gene encodes CDR1 GTSNPN and CDR2 SVGIG (reference sequence). V lost 4 bases to trimming and J lost 6 bases; unmatched junction nucleotides: 6. This CDR3 is 14 amino acids long. CDR3 sequence reads: CAWKGQGISGELFF. The CDR3 DNA sequence: TGTGCCTGGAAGGGACAGGGTATTTCCGGGGAGCTGTTTTTT.

The genes are TRBV4-3 and TRBJ2-1; TRBD2 matches at 11 bases. This CDR3 is 17 amino acids long. From germline, CDR1 is LGHNA and CDR2 YSLEER. Trimming at V came to 4 bases and at J to 6 bases, leaving 11 bases not matched to a gene. The CDR3 sequence is CASSLITSGGGANEQFF. The CDR3 DNA reads as TGCGCCAGCAGCCTTATAACTAGCGGGGGTGGAGCCAATGAGCAGTTCTTC.

The rearrangement joins TRBV4-3 to TRBJ2-1, with D unclear. The V end was cut by 0 bases, the J end by 6 bases, with 6 bases between. The germline CDR1 and CDR2 sequences are LGHNA and YSLEER. This CDR3 spans 13 amino acids. The CDR3 nucleotides read TGCGCCAGCAGCCAAGATTCCCGCAATGAGCAGTTCTTC. Translated: CASSQDSRNEQFF.

The V gene is TRBV6-5, the J gene TRBJ2-2, with 10 bases identical to TRBD1. Germline loops: CDR1 MNHEY, CDR2 SVGAGI. With 6 bases clipped from V and 5 bases from J, the junction kept 6 bases outside the gene matches. The CDR3 covers 15 residues. The CDR3, as DNA: TGTGCCAGCAGATTGGACAGGGGGAGTACCGGGGAGCTGTTTTTT. This sequence encodes CASRLDRGSTGELFF.

This sequence joins TRBV30 and TRBJ2-1; 9 bases are shared with TRBD2. Germline V gene lookup returns CDR1 GTSNPN and CDR2 SVGIG (reference sequence). The CDR3 loop spans 22 amino acids. J gave up 6 bases and V 0 bases, and 27 bases lay outside the gene matches. CDR3 loop: CAWSVRGNLSEWLAGWRNEQFF. The CDR3 DNA reads as TGTGCCTGGAGTGTACGGGGCAACCTCTCTGAATGGCTAGCGGGATGGCGCAATGAGCAGTTCTTC.

This chain connects TRBV28 to TRBJ2-3, with no clear D. This CDR3 spans 12 amino acids. Germline lookup yields CDR1 MDHEN and CDR2 SYDVKM. Trimming took off 2 bases at V and 7 bases at J, with 7 bases between the two ends. The CDR3 DNA reads TGTGCCAGCAGTTTACCTAGGAATACGCAGTATTTT. Protein product: CASSLPRNTQYF.

This chain links TRBV7-9 with TRBJ1-1; 9 bases line up with TRBD1. The CDR3 runs to 16 residues. Germline-derived CDR1 and CDR2 are SEHNR and FQNEAQ (reference sequence). With 4 bases clipped from V and 2 bases from J, the junction kept 8 bases outside the gene matches. CDR3 sequence: CASSSRNRGLNTEAFF. As DNA, the CDR3 is TGTGCCAGCAGCTCGAGGAACAGGGGGCTTAACACTGAAGCTTTCTTT.

The V gene is TRBV6-1, the J gene TRBJ2-7; 14 bases match TRBD2. Unmatched junction bases numbered 3, after V lost 4 bases and J lost 1 base. Per germline, CDR1 MNHNS and CDR2 SASEGT. The CDR3 sequence is 16 residues long. CDR3 region: CASSATSGGGSYEQYF. The CDR3 DNA sequence: TGTGCCAGCAGTGCGACTAGCGGGGGGGGTTCCTACGAGCAGTACTTC.

The sample holds one count of this clone. The J gene is TRBJ2-5, the V gene TRBV5-1; 11 bases agree with TRBD1. The germline V gene encodes CDR1 SGHRS and CDR2 YFSETQ. The CDR3 consists of 16 residues. V gave up 3 bases and J gave up 5 bases; unmatched junction bases: 9. CDR3: CASSSALGQGEETQYF. The CDR3 DNA reads as TGCGCCAGCAGCTCAGCCCTGGGACAGGGGGAGGAGACCCAGTACTTC.

CDR3 coding DNA: TGTGCCAGCAGCCGCAGGGGGAACACCGGGGAGCTGTTTTTT. Translating it yields CASSRRGNTGELFF. The genes are TRBV11-2 and TRBJ2-2; D is perhaps TRBD1 (6 bases). The CDR3 extends over 14 amino acids. V dropped 5 bases and J dropped 1 base, with 8 bases sitting between them. The germline CDR1 and CDR2 sequences are SGHAT and FQNNGV.

The chain carries TRBV11-3 and TRBJ2-7; no clear D. The V and J ends lost 0 bases and 6 bases respectively, with 9 bases between them. Germline V gives CDR1 SGHNT, CDR2 YENEEA. The CDR3 consists of 13 residues. CDR3 amino acids: CASSLDLRGEQYF. Written as DNA, the CDR3 is TGTGCCAGCAGCTTAGATTTGCGTGGCGAGCAGTACTTC.

A remark on this clone: One end of the junction fails to match germline, which may point to a read error. CDR3 protein: CASSQDTDEQFF. DNA for the CDR3: TGCGCCAGCAGCCAAGATACGGATGAGCAGTTCTTC. This sequence joins TRBV5-4 and TRBJ2-1; no clear D gene. The CDR3 runs to 12 residues. Germline CDR1 reads SGHNT; CDR2 reads YYREEE (reference sequence).

This sequence joins TRBV5-1 and TRBJ2-3; D unclear. Germline V lookup: CDR1 SGHRS, CDR2 YFSETQ. CDR3 size: 17 residues. Trimming removed 0 bases from V and 0 bases from J, with 14 bases in between. CDR3 sequence: CASSLERALISTDTQYF. For the CDR3, the DNA is TGCGCCAGCAGCTTGGAACGAGCACTAATTAGCACAGATACGCAGTATTTT.

This clone was detected only once. The J gene is TRBJ2-7, the V gene TRBV7-2, with 7 bases identical to TRBD2. V was pared by 4 bases and J by 6 bases, with 9 bases of the junction left unmatched. Germline CDR1 reads SGHTA; CDR2 reads FQGNSA. There are 14 residues in the CDR3. The CDR3 nucleotides are TGTGCCAGCAGCTCTCTGGCGGGAGTTGGCGAGCAGTACTTC. Translation: CASSSLAGVGEQYF.

This clone was seen more than once but under ten times. The chain employs TRBV30 and TRBJ2-3, with a weak D call TRBD2 (6 bases). CDR3 length: 16 residues. V was clipped by 1 base and J by 2 bases, with 16 bases between them. Germline values: CDR1 GTSNPN, CDR2 SVGIG (reference sequence). The CDR3 here is CAWSDPGGGYTDTQYF. CDR3 DNA: TGTGCCTGGAGTGATCCGGGCGGAGGGTACACAGATACGCAGTATTTT.

This sequence joins TRBV6-1 and TRBJ1-2; perhaps TRBD1 as D (6 bases). The CDR3 is 14 amino acids. V dropped 6 bases and J dropped 6 bases, with 17 bases sitting between them. The germline V gene encodes CDR1 MNHNS and CDR2 SASEGT. The CDR3: CASRDSRRLHGYTF. CDR3 nucleotides: TGTGCCAGCAGGGACAGTAGAAGGTTACATGGCTACACCTTC.

The V and J genes are TRBV7-9 and TRBJ2-3; the match to TRBD2 covers 8 bases. The CDR3 sequence is 15 residues long. Germline values: CDR1 SEHNR, CDR2 FQNEAQ (reference sequence). With 3 bases clipped from V and 5 bases from J, the junction kept 7 bases outside the gene matches. This chain's CDR3 is CASSFLSGSIDTQYF. CDR3 DNA sequence: TGTGCCAGCAGCTTCCTAAGCGGGAGTATAGATACGCAGTATTTT.

The chain is built from TRBV25-1 and TRBJ2-1, with a tentative D call TRBD2 (5 bases). V lost 9 bases and J lost 10, with 16 bases in between. The V gene's germline CDR1 is MGHDK and CDR2 SYGVNS. The CDR3 is made up of 12 amino acids. CDR3 protein: CARAFERREQFF. CDR3 sequence (DNA): TGTGCCAGGGCGTTCGAGCGGCGGGAGCAGTTCTTC.

This chain uses TRBV5-1 with TRBJ1-2, with 10 nucleotides matching TRBD1. V shed 3 bases, J shed 4 bases, and the junction held 6 bases outside the gene matches. The germline V gene has CDR1 SGHRS and CDR2 YFSETQ. The CDR3 covers 15 residues. The CDR3 bases are TGCGCCAGCAGCTGGGGGACAGGGGAAGGCTATGGCTACACCTTC. Residues: CASSWGTGEGYGYTF.

The gene calls are TRBV5-8 and TRBJ1-5, with 7 bases lining up with TRBD1. Germline values: CDR1 SGHTS, CDR2 YDEGEE. J lost 8 bases, V lost 9 bases, and 11 bases had no gene match. The length of the CDR3 is 13 residues. The CDR3 DNA follows: TGTGCCACCAAGGGGGCAGATAGGGAGCCCCAGCATTTT. Translated, it gives CATKGADREPQHF.

This chain uses TRBV14 with TRBJ1-4; D is possibly TRBD1 (5 bases). V lost 4 bases to trimming and J lost 6 bases, with 15 bases between them. Per germline, CDR1 SGHDN and CDR2 FVKESK. This CDR3 is 15 amino acids long. Here the CDR3 DNA reads TGTGCCAGCAGCCGAGGCGGGACGGTGTATGAAAAACTGTTTTTT. Translation gives CASSRGGTVYEKLFF.